The 20 T cell receptor beta chains reported below all come from one sample, sequenced in a study of cytomegalovirus exposure and HLA in healthy donors. Vbeta (60) and Jbeta (13) primers were used in the PCR. Assay used: immunoSEQ multiplex PCR; TCRdb lists only in-frame clones, some missing. The sample shows approximately 93,000 clones, about 80% of them seen only once. Sequencing was carried out using PBMCs. The receptors were gathered from a male donor in good health and CMV-seropositive.

The chain carries TRBV7-2 and TRBJ1-3, with 9 bases fitting TRBD1. The CDR3 runs to 15 residues. Germline V gene sequence: CDR1 SGHTA, CDR2 FQGNSA. V was pared by 1 base and J by 4 bases, with 2 bases of the junction left unmatched. The CDR3 bases are TGTGCCAGCAGCTTAGACAGGGGGCTCGGAAACACCATATATTTT. Amino acid sequence: CASSLDRGLGNTIYF.

The rearrangement joins TRBV7-2 to TRBJ1-2; D perhaps matches TRBD1 (5 bases). With 5 bases removed from V and 8 bases from J, the gap between germline ends came to 15 bases. This CDR3 region has 13 residues. Germline CDR1 reads SGHTA; CDR2 reads FQGNSA. The CDR3 is CASSHPRVYGYTF. The CDR3 nucleotides are TGTGCCAGCAGCCACCCCAGGGTTTACGGCTACACCTTC.

The chain recombines TRBV7-6 with TRBJ2-7; 9 bases are a match to TRBD2. The germline V gene has CDR1 SGHVS and CDR2 FNYEAQ. V gave up 5 bases and J gave up 0 bases; unmatched junction bases: 5. This CDR3 has 15 residues. The CDR3 DNA sequence: TGTGCCAGCAGCCGAAGCGGGGGGTTCTCCTACGAGCAGTACTTC. This sequence encodes CASSRSGGFSYEQYF.

The V and J genes are TRBV7-2 and TRBJ1-4; TRBD1 matches 9 bases. V trimming: 1 base; J trimming: 2 bases; junction bases outside the gene matches: 8. This CDR3 has 18 residues. The V gene's germline CDR1 is SGHTA and CDR2 FQGNSA. The CDR3 DNA sequence: TGTGCCAGCAGCTTAGTTGGGACAGGGAGAGGGACTAATGAAAAACTGTTTTTT. This sequence encodes CASSLVGTGRGTNEKLFF.

The chain has TRBV11-3 and TRBJ2-7; 8 bases are shared with TRBD1. Looked up from germline, CDR1 is SGHNT and CDR2 is YENEEA. The CDR3 has 16 amino acids. V trimming: 1 base; J trimming: 2 bases; junction bases outside the gene matches: 7. CDR3 DNA: TGTGCCAGCAGCTTAGGCGGGACAGGTCCCGCCTACGAGCAGTACTTC. This encodes CASSLGGTGPAYEQYF.

This clone was picked up one time. The V and J genes are TRBV9 and TRBJ2-2; 7 positions match TRBD1. The ends lost 5 bases at V and 3 bases at J; junction bases unmatched: 10. The CDR3 totals 16 residues. Per germline, CDR1 SGDLS and CDR2 YYNGEE. The CDR3 reads CASSPRQGGYTGELFF. CDR3 nucleotides: TGTGCCAGCAGTCCGAGACAGGGCGGTTACACCGGGGAGCTGTTTTTT.

The DNA for the CDR3 is TGTGCCACCAGCAGAGATGGACAGGGAACAGATACGCAGTATTTT. Protein product: CATSRDGQGTDTQYF. The chain uses TRBV15 and TRBJ2-3, with 8 bases matching TRBD1. CDR3 length: 15 amino acids. Germline trimming cut 0 bases from V and 3 bases from J; bases unmatched to any gene: 2. Germline V gene sequence: CDR1 LNHNV, CDR2 YYDKDF (reference sequence).

In DNA, the CDR3 is TGTGCCAGCAGTGTCGGGACAGGGGATGGCTACACCTTC. Amino acids: CASSVGTGDGYTF. This chain links TRBV25-1 with TRBJ1-2, with 10 bases lining up with TRBD1. J was trimmed by 6 bases and V by 4 bases; bases with no gene match: 2. The CDR3 consists of 13 residues. Per germline, CDR1 MGHDK and CDR2 SYGVNS.

This clone was counted between two and nine times. The chain uses TRBV6-5 and TRBJ1-2; 12 bases line up with TRBD1. This CDR3 has 14 amino acids. The trim removed 6 bases at V and 8 bases at J, leaving 7 bases unmatched. From germline, CDR1 is MNHEY and CDR2 SVGAGI. The CDR3 spells CASSLGQGAGGYTF. The CDR3 DNA is TGTGCCAGCAGCCTGGGACAGGGGGCTGGAGGCTACACCTTC.

The chain employs TRBV7-9 and TRBJ1-1, with a possible D match to TRBD1 (6 bases). V gave up 5 bases and J gave up 10 bases, with 17 bases separating them. CDR1 and CDR2 (germline): SEHNR, FQNEAQ (reference sequence). The CDR3 spans 13 residues. The CDR3 nucleotides read TGTGCCAGCAGCCGGGGCGGGGAGGGGGTAGCTTTCTTT. It specifies CASSRGGEGVAFF.

The chain joins TRBV6-5 to TRBJ2-7, with a possible D match to TRBD1 (6 bases). The CDR3 totals 12 residues. Germline CDR1 reads MNHEY; CDR2 reads SVGAGI. Trimming took 5 bases from V and 3 from J, leaving 8 bases between them. The CDR3 protein is CASSATGYEQYF. CDR3 sequence (DNA): TGTGCCAGCAGTGCGACAGGCTACGAGCAGTACTTC.

This chain uses TRBV2 with TRBJ1-1; 7 positions match TRBD1. The CDR3 loop spans 15 amino acids. V was clipped by 6 bases and J by 1 base; unmatched bases: 8. Germline assignment: CDR1 SNHLY and CDR2 FYNNEI. DNA for the CDR3: TGTGCCAGCAGGGAACAGGGGATCGGGAACACTGAAGCTTTCTTT. Translation gives CASREQGIGNTEAFF.

This rearrangement joins TRBV5-1 to TRBJ2-4, with TRBD1 matching over 9 bases. Trimming removed 4 bases from V and 9 bases from J; junction bases left unmatched: 11. Germline V gene data show CDR1 as SGHRS and CDR2 as YFSETQ. The CDR3 consists of 15 residues. Written as DNA, the CDR3 is TGCGCCAGCAGCCCTGGGGGGACAGGGTCGGCCATTCAGTACTTC. It encodes CASSPGGTGSAIQYF.

The CDR3, as DNA: TGTGCCTGGAGTCCACAGAATTCACCCCTCCACTTT. Translation gives CAWSPQNSPLHF. V and J are TRBV30 and TRBJ1-6; D is ambiguous. Germline loops: CDR1 GTSNPN, CDR2 SVGIG (reference sequence). CDR3 length: 12 residues. The V end was cut by 2 bases, the J end by 7 bases, with 6 bases between.

This chain joins TRBV7-9 and TRBJ1-2, with 7 bases matching TRBD1. Trimming cost V 2 bases and J 3 bases; bases outside gene matches: 3. CDR1 and CDR2 (germline): SEHNR, FQNEAQ (reference sequence). This CDR3 is built from 14 residues. The CDR3 is CASSLIGGDYGYTF. The DNA for the CDR3 is TGTGCCAGCAGCTTAATAGGGGGCGACTATGGCTACACCTTC.

This clone turned up a few times. The V gene is TRBV6-1, the J gene TRBJ1-2; 7 bases match TRBD1. The CDR3 is made up of 13 amino acids. V lost 7 bases and J lost 6; bases outside the gene matches: 8. Germline loops: CDR1 MNHNS, CDR2 SASEGT. The CDR3 loop is CASTRRQGDGYTF. The CDR3 DNA is TGTGCCAGCACTAGAAGACAGGGAGATGGCTACACCTTC.

V is TRBV9 and J is TRBJ2-3; 10 nucleotides align to TRBD2. Germline V lookup: CDR1 SGDLS, CDR2 YYNGEE. Losses at the gene ends were 1 base for V and 2 bases for J; bases not matched to a gene: 4. The CDR3 is 16 residues long. The CDR3 bases are TGTGCCAGCAGCGTAATAGCGGGGGGCCCCACAGATACGCAGTATTTT. This encodes CASSVIAGGPTDTQYF.

The chain uses TRBV9 and TRBJ2-5, with D tentatively TRBD1 (6 bases). The germline V gene encodes CDR1 SGDLS and CDR2 YYNGEE. Deletions cut 2 bases from V and 2 bases from J, with 16 bases between. This CDR3 comprises 16 residues. The CDR3: CASSVAGTPLQETQYF. As DNA, the CDR3 is TGTGCCAGCAGCGTTGCTGGGACACCTCTACAAGAGACCCAGTACTTC.

The chain employs TRBV6-6 and TRBJ2-1; 10 nucleotides agree with TRBD2. V trimming: 0 bases; J trimming: 15 bases; junction bases outside the gene matches: 11. Looked up from germline, CDR1 is MNHNY and CDR2 is SVGAGI (reference sequence). This CDR3 is 15 amino acids long. Here the CDR3 DNA reads TGTGCCAGCAGTTACTCGTTAACCAGCGGGGGGGCCACGTTCTTC. This sequence encodes CASSYSLTSGGATFF.

The chain couples TRBV12-5 to TRBJ1-6; 7 positions match TRBD1. Germline CDR1 and CDR2: LGHNT and FRNRAP. The J segment lost 6 bases and the V segment lost 3 bases, leaving 8 bases of the junction unmatched. The CDR3 extends over 16 amino acids. The CDR3 coding sequence is TGTGCTAGTGGTTTCTCCAGACAGGGAAGTAATTCACCCCTCCACTTT. It specifies CASGFSRQGSNSPLHF.